This TCR beta chain appears in the sequencing data of a study of T cells in Graves' hyperthyroidism and ophthalmopathy. Overall study results and limits: Researchers found most expanded thyroid clonotypes above 0.001 in blood as well.

Comments on this clonotype: Its matching antigen is unknown.

RNA transcripts were the template for amplifying TCR beta CDR3 regions. The HTBI primer set drove a first-round RT-PCR of the TCR CDR3. TCRdb re-derived calls from the multiplex PCR reads in MiXCR, one entry per CDR3 protein. The sample holds some 360,000 distinct CDR3 sequences; about 15% are singletons and the top ten take roughly 11%. Graves' hyperthyroidism showing no ophthalmopathy progression within 18 months was considered stable. Diagnoses were made from clinical symptoms, serum measures (thyroxine and TRAb), thyroid ultrasound and orbital computed tomography. CDR1 is GTSNPN, CDR2 SVGIG, per germline (reference sequence). With 0 bases removed from V and 1 base from J, the gap between germline ends came to 11 bases. The CDR3 totals 15 residues.

The source material was blood. The source is a woman aged 55-69 years with Graves' hyperthyroidism. The V gene is TRBV30, the J gene TRBJ2-3; D call uncertain. The CDR3 loop is CAWSVGGDGTDTQYF. The CDR3 DNA reads TGTGCCTGGAGTGTAGGTGGCGACGGCACAGATACGCAGTATTTT.